This TCR beta chain was identified during a study of human T cells and chemical hapten exposure. Study results and caveats: TCRs whose frequency exceeded 1 in 1000 remained the same following DPC sensitization.

Individual cDNA molecules received unique molecular identifiers in the library. In TCRdb, the RACE reads were re-called with MiXCR into one record per CDR3 protein. The sample has roughly 97,000 distinct CDR3 sequences; roughly 27% are singletons. Time point in this sample: patch test 3, about 24 weeks after DPC sensitization. The treatment was: therapeutic diphenylcyclopropenone sensitization with weekly scalp DPC. It was unfractionated whole blood from which total RNA was extracted. V was cut by 3 bases and J by 8 bases, with 14 bases left in between. The germline gives CDR1 MNHNS, CDR2 SASEGT. The CDR3 is made up of 13 amino acids. About this clonotype: What it binds is unknown.

The TCR was taken from a man aged 35-49 years with alopecia areata. Some clones in this sample may be carry-over from other donors' samples. The sample in question was whole blood, obtained in connection with sensitization to the hapten diphenylcyclopropenone (DPC). The chain couples TRBV6-1 to TRBJ2-7; D gene ambiguous. CDR3 protein: CASSDWTSLQQYF. CDR3 DNA: TGTGCCAGCAGTGACTGGACGTCCCTACAGCAGTACTTC.